A single sample gave rise to the 29 T cell receptor beta chains below, sequenced in a study of cytomegalovirus exposure and HLA in healthy donors (dated by TCRdb to about 2017). The protocol used for the library was the immunoSEQ multiplex PCR assay. A mixture of 60 forward primers for TCR Vbeta segments and 13 reverse primers for TCR Jbeta segments was used in the multiplex PCR. What TCRdb holds here is the immuneACCESS table cut down to in-frame rearrangements. Part of the clones is not present; checked against another copy, under half of the missing clones reflect an unresolved V gene, and the others are unexplained. In this sample the table shows some 150,000 clones, 82% of which occur a single time. The top ten clonotypes cover roughly 10% of the sample. Specimen: PBMCs. All receptors derive from a man aged 45-65 years in good health and CMV-seropositive.

The V and J genes are TRBV30 and TRBJ2-7; 7 nucleotides align to TRBD1. The V segment lost 3 bases and the J segment 1 base; nucleotides outside the gene matches: 3. Germline-derived CDR1 and CDR2 are GTSNPN and SVGIG (reference sequence). The CDR3 totals 13 residues. The CDR3 loop is CAWRPGQSYEQYF. CDR3 sequence (DNA): TGTGCCTGGAGACCGGGACAGTCCTACGAGCAGTACTTC.

J is TRBJ1-6 and V is TRBV5-1; 10 positions match TRBD1. Germline V gene lookup returns CDR1 SGHRS and CDR2 YFSETQ. V was clipped by 5 bases and J by 11 bases; unmatched bases: 13. The CDR3 sequence is 16 residues long. CDR3 amino acids: CASRKAYRGQGTPLHF. The CDR3 DNA is TGCGCCAGCAGAAAAGCTTATAGGGGACAGGGGACACCCCTCCACTTT.

The chain uses TRBV4-2 and TRBJ1-4; 7 bases align to TRBD1. The junction had 15 bases not matched to a gene; V was cut back by 0 bases and J by 8 bases. This CDR3 is built from 18 residues. Germline values: CDR1 LGHNA, CDR2 YNFKEQ. The CDR3 loop is CASSQERDSDLGGEKLFF. The CDR3 DNA reads TGTGCCAGCAGCCAAGAGAGGGACAGCGATCTGGGGGGCGAAAAACTGTTTTTT.

The rearrangement links TRBV19 to TRBJ2-2, with 14 bases fitting TRBD2. J gave up 3 bases and V 0 bases, and 6 bases lay outside the gene matches. CDR1 and CDR2 from the germline V gene are LNHDA and SQIVND (reference sequence). The CDR3 has 19 amino acids. As DNA, the CDR3 is TGTGCCAGTAGTATAGATCCCAGACTAGCGGGAGGGTACACCGGGGAGCTGTTTTTT. Translated, it gives CASSIDPRLAGGYTGELFF.

The chain uses TRBV19 and TRBJ2-2; 10 bases match TRBD2. V dropped 6 bases and J dropped 1; count of bases not matched to a gene: 14. CDR1 is LNHDA, CDR2 SQIVND, per germline (reference sequence). The CDR3 consists of 19 residues. CDR3 sequence (DNA): TGTGCCAGTAGGTTCAGACAGCCCGTAGCGGGAGGGAACACCGGGGAGCTGTTTTTT. It yields the protein CASRFRQPVAGGNTGELFF.

J is TRBJ1-3 and V is TRBV7-2; D is possibly TRBD1 (5 bases). Germline CDR1 reads SGHTA; CDR2 reads FQGNSA. Trimming took off 5 bases at V and 0 bases at J, with 14 bases between the two ends. The CDR3 runs to 16 residues. The CDR3 region has the DNA TGTGCCAGCAGCCGCCAGACAGCCCACTCTGGAAACACCATATATTTT. Its translation: CASSRQTAHSGNTIYF. Full variable domain (rest looked up from reference TRBV7-2 and TRBJ1-3): GAGVSQSPSNKVTEKGKDVELRCDPISGHTALYWYRQSLGQGLEFLIYFQGNSAPDKSGLPSDRFSAERTGGSVSTLTIQRTQQEDSAVYLCASSRQTAHSGNTIYFGEGSWLTVV.

V is TRBV5-1 and J is TRBJ2-7, with a weak D call TRBD1 (5 bases). V was shortened by 4 bases and J by 4 bases, with 9 bases between the two germline ends. The CDR3 totals 12 residues. Per the germline V gene, CDR1 is SGHRS and CDR2 is YFSETQ. CDR3: CASSPGIYEQYF. The CDR3 coding sequence is TGCGCCAGCAGCCCAGGGATATACGAGCAGTACTTC.

V gene TRBV7-9 combines with J gene TRBJ2-7, with D perhaps TRBD1 (5 bases). The CDR3 extends over 14 amino acids. The V end lost 0 bases, the J end lost 6 bases, and 12 bases lay between the germline ends. The germline CDR1 and CDR2 sequences are SEHNR and FQNEAQ (reference sequence). The CDR3 sequence: CASSLAPDRAEQYF. The CDR3 DNA reads as TGTGCCAGCAGCTTAGCCCCCGACAGAGCCGAGCAGTACTTC.

V gene TRBV6-1 combines with J gene TRBJ2-2, with D perhaps TRBD2 (6 bases). Germline V gives CDR1 MNHNS, CDR2 SASEGT. This CDR3 region has 16 residues. The ends were cut back, 2 bases at V and 5 bases at J, with 15 bases in the middle. In DNA, the CDR3 is TGTGCCAGCAGTGAAAGGTTACTAGCAGAAACCGGGGAGCTGTTTTTT. It translates to CASSERLLAETGELFF.

The chain couples TRBV5-6 to TRBJ2-3; the match to TRBD2 covers 7 bases. This CDR3 is 15 amino acids long. V shed 1 base, J shed 4 bases, and the junction held 6 bases outside the gene matches. Germline lookup yields CDR1 SGHDT and CDR2 YYEEEE. Written as DNA, the CDR3 is TGTGCCAGCAGCTTGTGGGCGGGAGTCCCAGATACGCAGTATTTT. Translation gives CASSLWAGVPDTQYF.

DNA for the CDR3: TGTGCCAGCAGTTTAGGCCCCAGACAGGGGGGTTATGGAAACACCATATATTTT. It codes for CASSLGPRQGGYGNTIYF. V usage is TRBV28 and J usage is TRBJ1-3; 9 bases map to TRBD1. The CDR3 is 18 amino acids. Germline assignment: CDR1 MDHEN and CDR2 SYDVKM. With V trimmed by 2 bases and J by 3 bases, 11 bases remained unmatched.

The chain uses TRBV30 and TRBJ1-3; TRBD1 matches 9 bases. V was clipped by 3 bases and J by 4 bases; unmatched bases: 4. The germline V gene has CDR1 GTSNPN and CDR2 SVGIG (reference sequence). CDR3 size: 14 residues. The CDR3 reads CAWSTTGGGNTIYF. DNA of the CDR3: TGTGCCTGGAGCACTACAGGGGGCGGAAACACCATATATTTT.

For this clone: This same CDR3 is encoded by further DNA sequences in the sample. This rearrangement joins TRBV18 to TRBJ2-3; D perhaps matches TRBD1 (6 bases). The germline V gene encodes CDR1 KGHSH and CDR2 LQKENI. V lost 3 bases and J lost 5, with 9 bases in between. The CDR3 totals 13 residues. The DNA of the CDR3 is TGTGCCAGCTCACCGTCAGGGGTAGATACGCAGTATTTT. Translation: CASSPSGVDTQYF.

The chain joins TRBV7-2 to TRBJ1-3; D is unclear. CDR3 length: 15 amino acids. Trimming took 0 bases from V and 0 from J, leaving 6 bases between them. CDR1 SGHTA and CDR2 FQGNSA come from the germline V gene. The CDR3 protein is CASSLAFISGNTIYF. The CDR3, as DNA: TGTGCCAGCAGCTTAGCCTTTATCTCTGGAAACACCATATATTTT.

The chain links TRBV6-1 to TRBJ2-1, with 9 bases identical to TRBD2. This CDR3 comprises 16 residues. The trim removed 3 bases at V and 4 bases at J, leaving 7 bases unmatched. Germline V lookup: CDR1 MNHNS, CDR2 SASEGT. The CDR3 DNA reads TGTGCCAGCAGTGACGAGGGCGGGAGGGCTTACAATGAGCAGTTCTTC. Protein sequence: CASSDEGGRAYNEQFF.

The chain recombines TRBV28 with TRBJ1-1; D remains ambiguous. The CDR3 sequence is 16 residues long. Germline V lookup: CDR1 MDHEN, CDR2 SYDVKM. The ends were cut back, 2 bases at V and 0 bases at J, with 13 bases in the middle. CDR3 sequence (DNA): TGTGCCAGCAGTTTAATAACTGGCGGGCTGAACACTGAAGCTTTCTTT. The encoded protein is CASSLITGGLNTEAFF.

This chain links TRBV5-4 with TRBJ1-1, with a weak D call TRBD1 (6 bases). CDR1 SGHNT and CDR2 YYREEE come from the germline V gene (reference sequence). Between the trimmed V and J ends, which lost 4 bases and 4 bases, there was a span of 8 bases. The CDR3 has 12 amino acids. The CDR3 nucleotides are TGTGCCAGCAGCCCAGGGGCCACTGAAGCTTTCTTT. Amino acids: CASSPGATEAFF.

This clone was detected once. The chain employs TRBV19 and TRBJ1-5; D gene ambiguous. V lost 6 bases to trimming and J lost 0 bases, with 12 bases between them. The CDR3 extends over 15 amino acids. CDR1 and CDR2 (germline): LNHDA, SQIVND (reference sequence). As DNA, the CDR3 is TGTGCCAGTAGGGAGGGCACTTATAGCAATCAGCCCCAGCATTTT. Encoded protein: CASREGTYSNQPQHF. The variable domain in full, with the rest retrieved from reference TRBV19 and TRBJ1-5, is DGGITQSPKYLFRKEGQNVTLSCEQNLNHDAMYWYRQDPGQGLRLIYYSQIVNDFQKGDIAEGYSVSREKKESFPLTVTSAQKNPTAFYLCASREGTYSNQPQHFGDGTRLSIL.

This clone was observed a handful of times. The gene calls are TRBV18 and TRBJ1-2; the match to TRBD1 covers 11 bases. The junction had 13 bases not matched to a gene; V was cut back by 2 bases and J by 5 bases. CDR3 size: 18 residues. Per the germline V gene, CDR1 is KGHSH and CDR2 is LQKENI. The CDR3 sequence is CASSPTRFGQGALYGYTF. The CDR3 coding sequence is TGTGCCAGCTCACCAACACGTTTCGGACAGGGGGCGCTTTATGGCTACACCTTC.

This clone was seen once. The chain couples TRBV5-6 to TRBJ2-7, with 7 bases that match TRBD1. The CDR3 is made up of 18 amino acids. Germline lookup yields CDR1 SGHDT and CDR2 YYEEEE. V lost 3 bases to trimming and J lost 0 bases; unmatched junction nucleotides: 15. As DNA, the CDR3 is TGTGCCAGCAGCTCTAGACAGGGAGATTGGGCGAGCTCCTACGAGCAGTACTTC. It codes for CASSSRQGDWASSYEQYF.

V usage is TRBV5-4 and J usage is TRBJ2-2; 7 bases line up with TRBD1. With V trimmed by 4 bases and J by 7 bases, 10 bases remained unmatched. The CDR3 loop spans 15 amino acids. CDR1 is SGHNT and CDR2 is YYREEE in the germline V gene (reference sequence). CDR3 sequence: CASSRGRGLSGELFF. The CDR3 DNA reads as TGTGCCAGCAGCCGCGGTAGGGGGCTCAGCGGGGAGCTGTTTTTT.

This chain links TRBV15 with TRBJ2-4, with D maybe TRBD1 (6 bases). From germline, CDR1 is LNHNV and CDR2 YYDKDF (reference sequence). This CDR3 is 15 amino acids long. Trimming took 0 bases from V and 6 from J, leaving 12 bases between them. The CDR3, as DNA: TGTGCCACCAGCAGAGACCGGGCAGGGGTAAACATTCAGTACTTC. Translation gives CATSRDRAGVNIQYF.

This clone was detected once. The V gene is TRBV7-9, the J gene TRBJ1-1; 7 bases line up with TRBD1. From germline, CDR1 is SEHNR and CDR2 FQNEAQ (reference sequence). This CDR3 contains 14 residues. V dropped 1 base and J dropped 5; count of bases not matched to a gene: 4. This chain's CDR3 is CASSLGQGETEAFF. In nucleotides, the CDR3 is TGTGCCAGCAGCTTAGGGCAGGGGGAAACTGAAGCTTTCTTT.

This chain links TRBV19 with TRBJ1-2, with 9 bases fitting TRBD1. Germline lookup yields CDR1 LNHDA and CDR2 SQIVND (reference sequence). V gave up 6 bases and J gave up 10 bases; unmatched junction bases: 15. The CDR3 spans 15 residues. CDR3 nucleotide sequence: TGTGCCAGTAGCTCCCTTGGGACAGGGAATTCTGTCTACACCTTC. It codes for CASSSLGTGNSVYTF.

The chain has TRBV15 and TRBJ2-5; TRBD1 matches 8 bases. The CDR3 totals 17 residues. CDR1 is LNHNV, CDR2 YYDKDF, per germline (reference sequence). Trimming cost V 1 base and J 3 bases; bases outside gene matches: 10. Here the CDR3 reads CATSRGPGQGNKETQYF. The CDR3 bases are TGTGCCACCAGCAGAGGTCCAGGACAGGGAAACAAAGAGACCCAGTACTTC.

The chain couples TRBV27 to TRBJ2-1; TRBD2 might be the D (5 bases). The germline V gene has CDR1 MNHEY and CDR2 SMNVEV (reference sequence). Trimming left V 2 bases short and J 3 bases short, with 14 bases between. The CDR3 spans 16 residues. The CDR3 DNA sequence: TGTGCCAGCAGTTTAATTGCGGGCGGAATCTACAATGAGCAGTTCTTC. This gives the protein CASSLIAGGIYNEQFF.

V is TRBV29-1 and J is TRBJ2-1; 15 nucleotides match TRBD2. The CDR3 contains 16 residues. The V segment lost 7 bases and the J segment 8 bases; nucleotides outside the gene matches: 12. The germline V gene has CDR1 SQVTM and CDR2 ANQGSEA. The CDR3 spells CSENLLGTSGRYEQFF. CDR3 bases: TGCAGCGAAAATCTGCTTGGGACTAGCGGGAGGTATGAGCAGTTCTTC.

Here the CDR3 reads CASRPQGSKVAGELFF. Written as DNA, the CDR3 is TGTGCCAGCAGACCACAGGGATCGAAGGTCGCCGGGGAGCTGTTTTTT. V usage is TRBV7-2 and J usage is TRBJ2-2; possible D gene TRBD1, 6 bases. The CDR3 extends over 16 amino acids. Germline-derived CDR1 and CDR2 are SGHTA and FQGNSA. Trimming pared 6 bases from V and 6 bases from J, leaving 20 bases between.

This rearrangement joins TRBV19 to TRBJ2-1; 8 bases are a match to TRBD1. The CDR3 is made up of 12 amino acids. J was trimmed by 15 bases and V by 2 bases; bases with no gene match: 6. Germline CDR1 and CDR2: LNHDA and SQIVND (reference sequence). The chain's CDR3 is CASSILGTGLFF. In DNA form, the CDR3 reads TGTGCCAGTAGTATACTCGGGACAGGCCTGTTCTTC. The full variable domain, with the rest looked up from reference TRBV19 and TRBJ2-1, is DGGITQSPKYLFRKEGQNVTLSCEQNLNHDAMYWYRQDPGQGLRLIYYSQIVNDFQKGDIAEGYSVSREKKESFPLTVTSAQKNPTAFYLCASSILGTGLFFGPGTRLTVL.